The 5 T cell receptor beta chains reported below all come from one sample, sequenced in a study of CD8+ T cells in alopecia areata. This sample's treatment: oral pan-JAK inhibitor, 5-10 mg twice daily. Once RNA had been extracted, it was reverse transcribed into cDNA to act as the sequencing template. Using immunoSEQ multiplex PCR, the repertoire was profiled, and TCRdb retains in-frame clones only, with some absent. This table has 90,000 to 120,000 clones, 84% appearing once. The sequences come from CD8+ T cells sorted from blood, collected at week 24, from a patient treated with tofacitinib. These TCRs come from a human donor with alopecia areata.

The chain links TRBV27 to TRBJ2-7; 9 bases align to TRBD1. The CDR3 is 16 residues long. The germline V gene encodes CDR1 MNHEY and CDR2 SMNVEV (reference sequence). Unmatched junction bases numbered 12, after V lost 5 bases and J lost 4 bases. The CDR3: CASSPGQGLLWYEQYF. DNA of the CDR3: TGTGCCAGCAGTCCGGGACAGGGACTACTTTGGTACGAGCAGTACTTC.

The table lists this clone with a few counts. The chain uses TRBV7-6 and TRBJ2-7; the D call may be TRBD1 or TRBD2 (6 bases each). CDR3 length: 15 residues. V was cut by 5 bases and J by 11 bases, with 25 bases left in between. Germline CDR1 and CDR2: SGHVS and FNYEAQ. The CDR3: CASSGIEDGRGGKYF. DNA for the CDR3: TGTGCCAGCAGCGGGATTGAGGATGGTAGAGGGGGGAAGTACTTC.

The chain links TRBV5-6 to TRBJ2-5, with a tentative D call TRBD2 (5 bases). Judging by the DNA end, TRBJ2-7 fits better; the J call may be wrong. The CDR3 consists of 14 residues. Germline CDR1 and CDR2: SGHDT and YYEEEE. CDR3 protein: CASSLALAPYEQYF. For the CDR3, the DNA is TGTGCCAGCAGCTTGGCCCTAGCTCCCTACGAGCAGTACTTC.

The DNA of the CDR3 is TGTGCCAGTACCCTCGGACTAGCGGGGTCCACAGATACGCAGTATTTT. This gives the protein CASTLGLAGSTDTQYF. The chain uses TRBV19 and TRBJ2-3; 12 bases are a match to TRBD2. The V gene end was trimmed by 7 bases and the J gene end by 2 bases; junction bases not matched to a gene: 7. CDR3 length: 16 residues. The germline V gene has CDR1 LNHDA and CDR2 SQIVND (reference sequence).

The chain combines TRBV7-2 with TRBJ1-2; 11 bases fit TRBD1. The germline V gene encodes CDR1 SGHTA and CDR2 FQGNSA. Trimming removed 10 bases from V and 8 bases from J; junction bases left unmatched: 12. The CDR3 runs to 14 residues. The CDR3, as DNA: TGTGCCACCGGCCCCGGGACAGGGGGAGTGGGCTACACCTTC. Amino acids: CATGPGTGGVGYTF.